What follows is one TCR beta chain and its context. Its specificity is unknown. The sample's time point: pretreatment peripheral blood. The data stem from a study of PD-L1 blockade in urothelial cancer. Overall study: Analysis of the blood was performed 3 weeks (second dose) and 6 weeks after treatment start. Broader study findings: TCR clonality was measured in pretreatment peripheral blood. Clonality below the median predicted better survival.

Trimming removed 3 bases from V and 2 bases from J; junction bases left unmatched: 7. The germline CDR1 and CDR2 sequences are SGHDT and YYEEEE. This CDR3 region has 15 residues. Generated by immunoSEQ multiplex PCR, the TCRdb table keeps only in-frame clones and is missing some. The sample shows around 34,000 clones, around 81% of them seen only once. This sequence originates from an elderly man with urothelial cancer. The starting material was PBMCs, obtained around atezolizumab (anti-PD-L1) treatment. This chain joins TRBV5-6 and TRBJ1-1, with 7 bases matching TRBD1. The chain's CDR3 is CASSWSYRGNTEAFF. As DNA, the CDR3 is TGTGCCAGCAGCTGGAGTTACAGGGGAAACACTGAAGCTTTCTTT. The full variable domain, in which reference TRBV5-6 and TRBJ1-1 provide the parts outside the CDR3, is DAGVTQSPTHLIKTRGQQVTLRCSPKSGHDTVSWYQQALGQGPQFIFQYYEEEERQRGNFPDRFSGHQFPNYSSELNVNALLLGDSALYLCASSWSYRGNTEAFFGQGTRLTVV.